Described below is a single T cell receptor beta chain sequence and its context. Researchers ran the PCR with 60 Vbeta and 13 Jbeta primers. Only in-frame clones appear in the TCRdb table, and some are missing; sequencing was by immunoSEQ multiplex PCR. The data contain 120,000 to 150,000 clones, 70% to 85% of them singletons. The sample comes from a study of cytomegalovirus exposure and HLA in healthy donors. Study details: Of some 360 genotyped donors, approximately 80% clustered with self-reported Caucasian donors.

The sequence was obtained from a woman in her thirties or forties in good health and CMV-seronegative. The sequenced sample consisted of PBMCs.

The CDR3 loop reads CASSVAAGRGTYEQYF. CDR3 sequence (DNA): TGTGCCAGCAGCGTAGCTGCCGGCAGGGGAACCTACGAGCAGTACTTC. This chain joins TRBV9 and TRBJ2-7; perhaps TRBD1 as D (6 bases). Germline V lookup: CDR1 SGDLS, CDR2 YYNGEE. V lost 0 bases to trimming and J lost 2 bases, with 15 bases between them. The CDR3 runs to 16 residues. Based on the CDR3 plus reference TRBV9 and TRBJ2-7, the full variable domain is DSGVTQTPKHLITATGQRVTLRCSPRSGDLSVYWYQQSLDQGLQFLIQYYNGEERAKGNILERFSAQQFPDLHSELNLSSLELGDSALYFCASSVAAGRGTYEQYFGPGTRLTVT.